The T cell receptor (beta chain) described here comes from a study of CD8 T cells in ankylosing spondylitis. Making the TCR beta libraries involved quantitative 5'-RACE with molecular barcodes. TCRdb passed the 5' RACE reads through MiXCR, listing each CDR3 protein once. The sample holds some 100,000 distinct CDR3 sequences; about 8% are singletons and the top ten take 9.9%. CDR3 length: 18 residues. On this clonotype itself: What it binds is not known. The junction departs from the called germline gene at one end, perhaps through a read error.

Regarding the study as a whole: What seemed typical of ankylosing spondylitis blood was a TCR beta motif built from several highly homologous variants.

Input material: blood, either unsorted or a sorted T cell fraction (not recorded which). This clonotype originated in a male donor with ankylosing spondylitis or in good health (not recorded which). The chain combines TRBV7-1 with TRBJ2-3, with 8 bases identical to TRBD2. TRBV7-1 is filed as an ORF, its function uncertain. This CDR3 is CAISSGAERGRFTDTQYF. Written as DNA, the CDR3 is TGTGCCATCAGCTCCGGGGCTGAGCGGGGGCGATTCACAGATACGCAGTATTTT.